A single sample is the source of the 29 T cell receptor beta chains below, sequenced in a study of patients and donors after allogeneic stem cell transplantation (TCRdb year 2020). The library was made by RT-PCR. The sequencing machine was a NextSeq 550. Using fastp trimming at Q25 and MiXCR clonotype assembly, TCRdb reanalyzed the public sequencing data and kept in-frame beta chains. All rows with the same CDR3 protein become a single entry with the most common DNA and genes. This sample has approximately 150,000 distinct CDR3 sequences in its table, and 24% of those were observed once. The ten largest clones add up to roughly 26% of the sample. Specimen: blood, either unsorted or a sorted T cell fraction (not recorded which). These receptors originate from a human donor who was either an allogeneic HSCT recipient or a stem cell or donor lymphocyte infusion donor (not recorded which). It is not recorded whose cells these are; they may come from a transplant donor.

This clonotype was found once. The chain joins TRBV7-2 to TRBJ1-5; D may be TRBD1 (5 bases). Looked up from germline, CDR1 is SGHTA and CDR2 is FQGNSA. V lost 5 bases to trimming and J lost 4 bases, with 12 bases between them. The CDR3 is made up of 14 amino acids. The CDR3 region has the DNA TGTGCCAGCAGCCCCCCAGGGAGAAATCAGCCCCAGCATTTT. Its protein is CASSPPGRNQPQHF.

The chain joins TRBV5-1 to TRBJ2-2; D not resolved. Trimming left V 0 bases short and J 1 base short, with 22 bases between. Germline CDR1 and CDR2: SGHRS and YFSETQ. The CDR3 extends over 20 amino acids. The CDR3 reads CASSLDYLRASRRNTGELFF. DNA of the CDR3: TGCGCCAGCAGCTTGGATTACTTAAGAGCATCGCGGCGGAACACCGGGGAGCTGTTTTTT.

This clonotype has a handful of counts. The CDR3 region is CSATGAGGNQPQHF. As DNA, the CDR3 is TGCAGCGCGACAGGGGCCGGAGGCAATCAGCCCCAGCATTTT. The chain joins TRBV29-1 to TRBJ1-5; 8 bases map to TRBD1. The J segment lost 2 bases and the V segment lost 7 bases, leaving 7 bases of the junction unmatched. The CDR3 loop spans 14 amino acids. From germline, CDR1 is SQVTM and CDR2 ANQGSEA.

V and J are TRBV12-5 and TRBJ2-1; TRBD2 might be the D (6 bases). Trimming left V 5 bases short and J 2 bases short, with 10 bases between. The CDR3 contains 14 residues. CDR1 is LGHNT and CDR2 is FRNRAP in the germline V gene. The CDR3 nucleotides are TGTGCTAGTGGTCCCGCGGGACCCTACAATGAGCAGTTCTTC. It encodes CASGPAGPYNEQFF.

This rearrangement joins TRBV27 to TRBJ1-1; TRBD1 is a possible D gene (5 bases). Germline CDR1 and CDR2: MNHEY and SMNVEV (reference sequence). V shed 6 bases and J shed 0 bases, with 20 bases lying between them. This CDR3 is built from 17 residues. CDR3 in amino acids: CASRGVRGILMNTEAFF. The CDR3 DNA is TGTGCCAGCAGGGGGGTACGGGGGATCCTCATGAACACTGAAGCTTTCTTT.

In its sample, this clonotype was seen a few times. V is TRBV20-1 and J is TRBJ2-5; 9 bases agree with TRBD2. V trimming: 0 bases; J trimming: 4 bases; junction bases outside the gene matches: 9. Germline V gene sequence: CDR1 DFQATT, CDR2 SNEGSKA (reference sequence). The CDR3 is 16 amino acids. The CDR3: CSARDPWGLAGETQYF. CDR3 nucleotide sequence: TGCAGTGCTAGAGATCCCTGGGGACTAGCAGGAGAGACCCAGTACTTC.

The chain has TRBV20-1 and TRBJ2-3; 10 bases align to TRBD2. The germline V gene encodes CDR1 DFQATT and CDR2 SNEGSKA (reference sequence). The CDR3 extends over 15 amino acids. V gave up 5 bases and J gave up 5 bases; unmatched junction bases: 10. The CDR3 reads CSADPSGLAQDTQYF. The DNA of the CDR3 is TGCAGTGCTGACCCTTCGGGACTAGCGCAAGATACGCAGTATTTT.

V is TRBV6-5 and J is TRBJ1-5; tentative D call: TRBD1 (6 bases). Germline CDR1 reads MNHEY; CDR2 reads SVGAGI. The CDR3 has 15 amino acids. Trimming removed 5 bases from V and 5 bases from J, with 16 bases in between. CDR3 sequence reads: CASSPQGIGDQPQHF. The CDR3 DNA reads TGTGCCAGCAGTCCCCAGGGGATTGGTGATCAGCCCCAGCATTTT.

The CDR3 protein is CSASRYYGYTF. CDR3 nucleotide sequence: TGCAGTGCTAGCAGATACTATGGCTACACCTTC. This chain links TRBV20-1 with TRBJ1-2; no clear D gene. Deletions cut 3 bases from V and 3 bases from J, with 5 bases between. This CDR3 has 11 amino acids. Germline CDR1 is DFQATT and CDR2 is SNEGSKA (reference sequence).

The rearrangement links TRBV7-9 to TRBJ1-3; unclear D gene. The CDR3 runs to 17 residues. From germline, CDR1 is SEHNR and CDR2 FQNEAQ (reference sequence). Trimming removed 6 bases at V and 9 bases at J, with 27 bases between. CDR3 sequence (DNA): TGTGCCAGCAGTCCAAAGATTCGGGGAGCGTTGAAAGGCACCATATATTTT. Residues: CASSPKIRGALKGTIYF.

This clonotype was seen a few times. This sequence joins TRBV6-5 and TRBJ2-7, with a possible D match to TRBD1 (6 bases). The ends were cut back, 2 bases at V and 5 bases at J, with 22 bases in the middle. The CDR3 is 17 residues long. The germline V gene has CDR1 MNHEY and CDR2 SVGAGI. This CDR3 is CASSYPIGTHQYHEQYF. The CDR3 coding sequence is TGTGCCAGCAGTTACCCCATCGGGACACACCAATATCACGAGCAGTACTTC.

There are many counts of this clonotype. The V and J genes are TRBV5-1 and TRBJ2-5; D gene unclear. With 7 bases removed from V and 1 base from J, the gap between germline ends came to 8 bases. The CDR3 loop spans 12 amino acids. The germline V gene has CDR1 SGHRS and CDR2 YFSETQ. Written as DNA, the CDR3 is TGCGCCAGCTCCATAGTCCAAGAGACCCAGTACTTC. It codes for CASSIVQETQYF.

This clonotype was counted a few times. The chain is built from TRBV7-2 and TRBJ1-5; no firm D call. V was pared by 1 base and J by 8 bases, with 9 bases between. Germline values: CDR1 SGHTA, CDR2 FQGNSA. This CDR3 region has 13 residues. DNA for the CDR3: TGTGCCAGCAGCTTAGGGGATGTTGAGCCCCAGCATTTT. Amino acids: CASSLGDVEPQHF.

This clonotype was counted once. J is TRBJ2-3 and V is TRBV12-5, with D unclear. In germline, CDR1 is LGHNT, CDR2 FRNRAP. Trimming pared 6 bases from V and 0 bases from J, leaving 7 bases between. CDR3 length: 13 residues. CDR3 sequence (DNA): TGTGCTAGTGGGGCCGACAGCACAGATACGCAGTATTTT. Residues: CASGADSTDTQYF.

This chain joins TRBV29-1 and TRBJ1-1; unclear D gene. The CDR3 spans 13 residues. V dropped 1 base and J dropped 1 base, with 7 bases sitting between them. CDR1 is SQVTM, CDR2 ANQGSEA, per germline. For the CDR3, the DNA is TGCAGCGTTGAAGGGCCAAGGAACACTGAAGCTTTCTTT. It is translated as CSVEGPRNTEAFF. Full variable domain (outside the CDR3, taken from reference TRBV29-1 and TRBJ1-1): SAVISQKPSRDICQRGTSLTIQCQVDSQVTMMFWYRQQPGQSLTLIATANQGSEATYESGFVIDKFPISRPNLTFSTLTVSNMSPEDSSIYLCSVEGPRNTEAFFGQGTRLTVV.

This chain connects TRBV27 to TRBJ2-1; 8 bases agree with TRBD2. V lost 7 bases and J lost 5; bases outside the gene matches: 13. The CDR3 totals 16 residues. Germline CDR1 MNHEY, CDR2 SMNVEV (reference sequence). The chain's CDR3 is CASIDLTGGYNNEQFF. In DNA form, the CDR3 reads TGTGCCAGCATCGATTTGACGGGAGGGTATAACAATGAGCAGTTCTTC.

This clonotype was observed a few times. The chain couples TRBV5-1 to TRBJ2-7; D unclear. Germline V gene lookup returns CDR1 SGHRS and CDR2 YFSETQ. V shed 1 base and J shed 4 bases, with 9 bases lying between them. This CDR3 comprises 13 residues. Here the CDR3 reads CASSLYGGYEQYF. In DNA, the CDR3 is TGCGCCAGCAGCTTGTATGGTGGTTACGAGCAGTACTTC.

The chain carries TRBV27 and TRBJ1-5; TRBD1 might be the D (5 bases). In germline, CDR1 is MNHEY, CDR2 SMNVEV (reference sequence). V dropped 2 bases and J dropped 4 bases, with 15 bases sitting between them. CDR3 length: 16 residues. In DNA, the CDR3 is TGTGCCAGCAGTTTAAAAGGGGCGGGTTGGAATCAGCCCCAGCATTTT. This codes for CASSLKGAGWNQPQHF.

This clonotype came up a few times. The chain uses TRBV7-8 and TRBJ2-5; D is possibly TRBD1 (5 bases). CDR1 SGHVS and CDR2 FQNEAQ come from the germline V gene. The CDR3 length is 15 residues. Trimming pared 1 base from V and 3 bases from J, leaving 12 bases between. The CDR3 DNA follows: TGTGCCAGCAGCTTAGTAAGACAGCCAAAAGAGACCCAGTACTTC. It encodes CASSLVRQPKETQYF.

The V call is TRBV9, the J call TRBJ2-3, with TRBD2 matching 8 bases. The germline V gene encodes CDR1 SGDLS and CDR2 YYNGEE. V lost 3 bases to trimming and J lost 0 bases; unmatched junction nucleotides: 18. CDR3 size: 20 residues. CDR3 in amino acids: CASSASGLDPYGASTDTQYF. The CDR3 bases are TGTGCCAGCAGCGCATCGGGACTAGATCCTTATGGGGCTAGCACAGATACGCAGTATTTT.

This clonotype was picked up a small number of times. The V and J genes are TRBV20-1 and TRBJ1-2, with D perhaps TRBD1 (6 bases). The germline V and J ends were trimmed by 3 bases and 3 bases, with 14 bases remaining between them. Germline V gene data show CDR1 as DFQATT and CDR2 as SNEGSKA (reference sequence). This CDR3 is 14 amino acids long. The CDR3 region has the DNA TGCAGTGCTAGGGGGACAACCCCAGACTATGGCTACACCTTC. This sequence encodes CSARGTTPDYGYTF.

A few counts support this clonotype. The chain combines TRBV27 with TRBJ1-5; 8 bases map to TRBD1. This CDR3 is 15 amino acids long. The V gene's germline CDR1 is MNHEY and CDR2 SMNVEV (reference sequence). V lost 1 base and J lost 5; bases outside the gene matches: 4. CDR3 nucleotide sequence: TGTGCCAGCAGTTTATTGTACAGGGGGTATCAGCCCCAGCATTTT. Translated: CASSLLYRGYQPQHF.

There are a few counts of this clonotype. V and J are TRBV20-1 and TRBJ1-2, with D possibly matching TRBD1 (5 bases). Germline V gene lookup returns CDR1 DFQATT and CDR2 SNEGSKA (reference sequence). With 3 bases removed from V and 8 bases from J, the gap between germline ends came to 13 bases. The CDR3 length is 12 residues. The CDR3 here is CSASSGQGGYTF. In DNA, the CDR3 is TGCAGTGCTAGTTCGGGGCAGGGCGGCTACACCTTC.

The table lists this clonotype with many counts. V gene TRBV11-2 combines with J gene TRBJ1-2; the match to TRBD1 covers 10 bases. CDR1 is SGHAT, CDR2 FQNNGV, per germline. The V and J ends lost 5 bases and 8 bases, in that order; junction bases with no gene match: 17. The length of the CDR3 is 17 residues. In DNA, the CDR3 is TGTGCCAGCAGCCCCCGGGTCGATAAGACAGGGGGCGGGGGCTACACCTTC. Its protein is CASSPRVDKTGGGGYTF.

The sample holds many counts of this clonotype. The chain has TRBV12-3 or TRBV12-4 and TRBJ1-6; D is undetermined. The length of the CDR3 is 13 residues. V was clipped by 5 bases and J by 8 bases, with 10 bases between them. The CDR3 spells CASSKNGDSPLHF. CDR3 nucleotide sequence: TGTGCCAGCAGTAAGAACGGGGATTCACCCCTCCACTTT.

This clonotype was observed a few times. The genes are TRBV12-5 and TRBJ1-5, with 7 nucleotides matching TRBD1. From germline, CDR1 is LGHNT and CDR2 FRNRAP. The V segment lost 4 bases and the J segment 15 bases; nucleotides outside the gene matches: 6. The CDR3 sequence is 11 residues long. The CDR3 reads CASGCDRVLHF. DNA of the CDR3: TGTGCTAGTGGTTGCGACAGGGTCCTGCATTTT.

V is TRBV9 and J is TRBJ2-3, with a possible D match to TRBD2 (6 bases). CDR3 length equals 15 residues. Germline V gives CDR1 SGDLS, CDR2 YYNGEE. The germline V and J ends were trimmed by 4 bases and 6 bases, with 18 bases remaining between them. Here the CDR3 reads CASSTAGPHVDTQYF. The CDR3 DNA is TGTGCCAGCAGCACTGCGGGACCACACGTGGATACGCAGTATTTT.

The rearrangement joins TRBV10-3 to TRBJ1-1; a possible D gene is TRBD1 (6 bases). CDR1 is ENHRY and CDR2 is SYGVKD in the germline V gene. This CDR3 comprises 13 residues. Trimming left V 6 bases short and J 1 base short, with 9 bases between. CDR3 protein: CAIRWTENTEAFF. Written as DNA, the CDR3 is TGTGCCATCAGATGGACAGAGAACACTGAAGCTTTCTTT.

This clonotype has a handful of counts. J is TRBJ2-1 and V is TRBV20-1; maybe TRBD2 (8 bases). Germline V gives CDR1 DFQATT, CDR2 SNEGSKA (reference sequence). V dropped 5 bases and J dropped 9 bases, with 20 bases sitting between them. The CDR3 is 14 amino acids. The CDR3 DNA sequence: TGCAGTGCTCTGCGAAGTAGCGGGACAGTTGAGCAGTTCTTC. Protein: CSALRSSGTVEQFF.